This TCR beta chain emerged from a study of blood T cell repertoires in COVID-19. Study summary: Acute and convalescent COVID-19 specimens originated in the United States, Italy and Spain.

Profiled with immunoSEQ multiplex PCR; TCRdb holds only in-frame clones, not every one. This sample has around 400,000 clones; about nine tenths occur once, and the top ten carry more than 0.85%. The germline V gene has CDR1 SGHAT and CDR2 FQNNGV. The CDR3 runs 14 residues. V dropped 4 bases and J dropped 7; count of bases not matched to a gene: 2. Grouping used clinical history reported by participants in a survey and questionnaire. This chain joins TRBV11-2 and TRBJ1-6; 9 bases match TRBD1. The sequencing sample was made of PBMCs or T cells enriched from blood (not recorded which). This receptor was obtained from a middle-aged woman who had been exposed to COVID-19. CDR3 region: CASSSGTGNSPLHF. The CDR3 DNA is TGTGCCAGCAGCTCTGGGACAGGGAATTCACCCCTCCACTTT.